This T cell receptor beta chain was observed in a study of T cell changes during pregnancy in multiple sclerosis. Profiling relied on immunoSEQ multiplex PCR, and the TCRdb table lists in-frame clones only, not all of them. The sample has about 100,000 clones, about 89% seen once. Looked up from germline, CDR1 is LGHNT and CDR2 is FRNRAP. Trimming at V came to 0 bases and at J to 5 bases, leaving 7 bases not matched to a gene. This CDR3 region has 17 residues. This rearrangement joins TRBV12-5 to TRBJ2-1; 10 nucleotides line up with TRBD2. The clonotype was recovered from a female donor with multiple sclerosis, enrolled in a pregnancy study. The specimen comprised peripheral blood, sampled after pregnancy. CDR3 protein: CASGLVLGTSVHNEQFF. CDR3 coding DNA: TGTGCTAGTGGTTTGGTACTTGGGACTAGCGTCCACAATGAGCAGTTCTTC.